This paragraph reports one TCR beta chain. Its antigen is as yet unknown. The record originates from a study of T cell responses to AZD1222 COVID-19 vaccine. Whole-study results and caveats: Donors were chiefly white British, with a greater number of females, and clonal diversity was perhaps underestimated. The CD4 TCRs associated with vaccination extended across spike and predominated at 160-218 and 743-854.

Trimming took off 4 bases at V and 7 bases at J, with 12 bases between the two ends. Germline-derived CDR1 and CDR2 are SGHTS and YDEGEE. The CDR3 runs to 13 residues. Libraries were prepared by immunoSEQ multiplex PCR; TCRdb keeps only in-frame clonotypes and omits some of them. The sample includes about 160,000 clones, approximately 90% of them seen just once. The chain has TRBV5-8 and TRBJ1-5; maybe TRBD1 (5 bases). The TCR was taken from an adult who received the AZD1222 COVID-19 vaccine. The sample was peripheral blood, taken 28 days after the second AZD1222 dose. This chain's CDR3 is CASSATAEQPQHF. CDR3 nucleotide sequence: TGTGCCAGCAGCGCGACAGCGGAGCAGCCCCAGCATTTT.